The T cell receptor beta chain described here comes from a study of shared clonotypes between healthy human individuals. This clone was seen only once. Assay used: immunoSEQ multiplex PCR; TCRdb lists only in-frame clones, some missing. Among under 1,100,000 clones listed, around 76% were seen once. The TCR sequence derives from a man younger than 35 in good health. Sequencing was performed on memory CD4+ T cells sorted from blood. As for subset: CD45RA-negative fraction.

The CDR3 loop reads CASSVVKGLGETQYF. The CDR3 region has the DNA TGTGCCAGCAGCGTAGTTAAGGGCTTAGGGGAGACCCAGTACTTC. V gene TRBV9 combines with J gene TRBJ2-5, with unresolved D. CDR1 and CDR2 from the germline V gene are SGDLS and YYNGEE. This CDR3 is built from 15 residues. With 0 bases removed from V and 5 bases from J, the gap between germline ends came to 14 bases.